Below are 32 T cell receptor beta chains sequenced from a single sample in a study of cytomegalovirus exposure and HLA in healthy donors. 60 Vbeta and 13 Jbeta primers were used in PCR. The repertoire was sequenced with immunoSEQ multiplex PCR; TCRdb's copy has only in-frame clones and lacks some. The profile shows some 170,000 clones, more than 75% of them singletons. Sequencing was performed on PBMCs. These receptors came from a girl between 10 and 17 years old in good health and CMV-seropositive.

The chain joins TRBV6-1 to TRBJ1-4, with 10 positions matching TRBD1. Germline CDR1 MNHNS, CDR2 SASEGT. The CDR3 consists of 19 residues. The V segment lost 3 bases and the J segment 0 bases; nucleotides outside the gene matches: 10. The CDR3 nucleotides are TGTGCCAGCAGTGATGCCGGGACAGGGGCCCTCCCAACTAATGAAAAACTGTTTTTT. This translates into CASSDAGTGALPTNEKLFF.

V is TRBV14 and J is TRBJ2-7, with a possible D match to TRBD2 (6 bases). This CDR3 has 13 residues. Germline lookup yields CDR1 SGHDN and CDR2 FVKESK. V dropped 1 base and J dropped 10 bases, with 14 bases sitting between them. The CDR3 DNA reads TGTGCCAGCAGCCAAGGACCGGGAGCCCGCCAGTACTTC. It encodes CASSQGPGARQYF.

This sequence joins TRBV19 and TRBJ2-5, with D possibly matching TRBD2 (5 bases). The V gene's germline CDR1 is LNHDA and CDR2 SQIVND (reference sequence). Trimming stripped 4 bases from V and 3 bases from J, with 15 bases between. CDR3 length equals 15 residues. The CDR3 loop is CASSSITSPEETQYF. CDR3 DNA sequence: TGTGCCAGTAGTAGCATTACTAGTCCGGAAGAGACCCAGTACTTC.

The chain has TRBV9 and TRBJ1-2; 8 bases map to TRBD1. Trimming removed 0 bases from V and 4 bases from J; junction bases left unmatched: 5. The CDR3 consists of 15 residues. The V gene's germline CDR1 is SGDLS and CDR2 YYNGEE. This CDR3 reads CASSVDRDRLYGYTF. CDR3 DNA: TGTGCCAGCAGCGTAGACCGGGACAGGCTCTATGGCTACACCTTC.

The V call is TRBV7-9, the J call TRBJ2-6, with D possibly being TRBD2 (5 bases). The CDR3 is 14 residues long. Trimming pared 5 bases from V and 4 bases from J, leaving 9 bases between. Per germline, CDR1 SEHNR and CDR2 FQNEAQ (reference sequence). In DNA, the CDR3 is TGTGCCAGCAGCGGGCGGGTCGGGGCCAACGTCCTGACTTTC. Translating it yields CASSGRVGANVLTF.

V gene TRBV29-1 combines with J gene TRBJ1-1, with TRBD1 as a possible D gene (6 bases). V lost 4 bases to trimming and J lost 5 bases, with 14 bases between them. Germline values: CDR1 SQVTM, CDR2 ANQGSEA. There are 13 residues in the CDR3. CDR3 nucleotides: TGCAGCGTTGCCCTGGACAGAGGGACTGAAGCTTTCTTT. Protein: CSVALDRGTEAFF.

DNA for the CDR3: TGCGCCAGCAGCCCCCGGGACAGGGTCGACATTCAGTACTTC. It is translated as CASSPRDRVDIQYF. V usage is TRBV5-1 and J usage is TRBJ2-4, with 9 bases aligning to TRBD1. Germline V gene data show CDR1 as SGHRS and CDR2 as YFSETQ. V shed 4 bases and J 8 bases; nucleotides not matched to a gene: 7. This CDR3 is built from 14 residues. Drawing the rest from reference TRBV5-1 and TRBJ2-4, the complete variable domain is KAGVTQTPRYLIKTRGQQVTLSCSPISGHRSVSWYQQTPGQGLQFLFEYFSETQRNKGNFPGRFSGRQFSNSRSEMNVSTLELGDSALYLCASSPRDRVDIQYFGAGTRLSVL.

The chain employs TRBV12-2 and TRBJ2-7; TRBD1 is the table's D call, not checked against the DNA. TRBV12-2 is deemed a pseudogene. This CDR3 is 15 amino acids long. CDR3 sequence: CASRLAPGTAYEQYF. In nucleotides, the CDR3 is TGTGCAAGTCGCTTAGCGCCCGGGACAGCCTACGAGCAGTACTTC.

This sequence joins TRBV6-6 and TRBJ2-1; D may be TRBD1 (6 bases). Germline V gives CDR1 MNHNY, CDR2 SVGAGI (reference sequence). The germline V and J ends were trimmed by 5 bases and 9 bases, with 17 bases remaining between them. CDR3 length: 14 residues. CDR3: CASSPSTGQGEQFF. Here the CDR3 DNA reads TGTGCCAGCAGTCCCTCGACAGGCCAGGGTGAGCAGTTCTTC.

The chain has TRBV27 and TRBJ1-5; D is unclear. V lost 2 bases and J 2 bases, leaving 10 bases between the germline ends. Germline CDR1 reads MNHEY; CDR2 reads SMNVEV (reference sequence). The CDR3 runs 15 residues. The CDR3: CASSLGFGGNQPQHF. CDR3 bases: TGTGCCAGCAGTTTAGGGTTCGGGGGCAATCAGCCCCAGCATTTT.

This clone was counted only a few times. The chain employs TRBV6-1 and TRBJ2-5; no definite D call. The CDR3 extends over 14 amino acids. Trimming took 8 bases from V and 3 from J, leaving 16 bases between them. The V gene's germline CDR1 is MNHNS and CDR2 SASEGT. This chain's CDR3 is CASSATKHEETQYF. The DNA for the CDR3 is TGTGCCAGCTCAGCGACCAAACACGAAGAGACCCAGTACTTC.

This chain links TRBV5-6 with TRBJ1-4; 8 positions agree with TRBD1. Germline values: CDR1 SGHDT, CDR2 YYEEEE. This CDR3 is built from 14 residues. V lost 0 bases to trimming and J lost 6 bases; unmatched junction nucleotides: 1. The CDR3 loop is CASSLGGQDEKLFF. CDR3 nucleotide sequence: TGTGCCAGCAGCTTGGGGGGACAGGATGAAAAACTGTTTTTT.

This clone was found once. The chain recombines TRBV10-3 with TRBJ1-2; maybe TRBD1 (5 bases). The V end was cut by 7 bases, the J end by 4 bases, with 13 bases between. The germline gives CDR1 ENHRY, CDR2 SYGVKD. This CDR3 is built from 13 residues. The DNA for the CDR3 is TGTGCCATCACAATCTCGGGGGGCTATGGCTACACCTTC. The encoded protein is CAITISGGYGYTF.

CDR3 nucleotides: TGTGCCAGCAGCCCAGCCGGGACAGCAAGCGGCGGGGAGCTGTTTTTT. It specifies CASSPAGTASGGELFF. J is TRBJ2-2 and V is TRBV7-9; TRBD1 matches at 7 bases. Trimming took 5 bases from V and 7 from J; bases not matched to a gene: 13. Germline V lookup: CDR1 SEHNR, CDR2 FQNEAQ (reference sequence). The CDR3 length is 16 residues.

The chain recombines TRBV7-3 with TRBJ2-1, with a tentative D call TRBD2 (6 bases). CDR1 is SGHTA, CDR2 FQGTGA, per germline. Trimming took off 1 base at V and 4 bases at J, with 17 bases between the two ends. The CDR3 is 17 amino acids. The CDR3 region has the DNA TGTGCCAGCAGCTTAATCGCAGGGCGGAGGGATTACAATGAGCAGTTCTTC. This gives the protein CASSLIAGRRDYNEQFF. The complete variable domain, with remaining parts taken from reference TRBV7-3 and TRBJ2-1, reads GAGVSQTPSNKVTEKGKYVELRCDPISGHTALYWYRQSLGQGPEFLIYFQGTGAADDSGLPNDRFFAVRPEGSVSTLKIQRTERGDSAVYLCASSLIAGRRDYNEQFFGPGTRLTVL.

The gene calls are TRBV28 and TRBJ1-4; TRBD1 matches at 8 bases. V was clipped by 2 bases and J by 2 bases; unmatched bases: 4. The germline CDR1 and CDR2 sequences are MDHEN and SYDVKM. This CDR3 is built from 16 residues. In DNA, the CDR3 is TGTGCCAGCAGTTTACAGGGGGCCGGGACTAATGAAAAACTGTTTTTT. As protein: CASSLQGAGTNEKLFF.

In this sample, this clone turned up once. This sample also contains other DNA sequences that code for the same CDR3. The chain combines TRBV19 with TRBJ1-1; possibly TRBD1 for D (5 bases). The V end was cut by 2 bases, the J end by 8 bases, with 9 bases between. CDR1 and CDR2 from the germline V gene are LNHDA and SQIVND (reference sequence). This CDR3 is built from 12 residues. Here the CDR3 DNA reads TGTGCCAGTAGTATATCGCGGGGCGAAGCTTTCTTT. Translating it yields CASSISRGEAFF.

This clone showed up just once. The V and J genes are TRBV2 and TRBJ2-1; D is undetermined. This CDR3 contains 12 residues. In germline, CDR1 is SNHLY, CDR2 FYNNEI. V dropped 6 bases and J dropped 7 bases, with 10 bases sitting between them. The CDR3: CASSVEVNEQFF. The CDR3 DNA reads as TGTGCCAGCAGCGTCGAGGTTAATGAGCAGTTCTTC. Looking up the rest from reference TRBV2 and TRBJ2-1 gives the full variable domain: EPEVTQTPSHQVTQMGQEVILRCVPISNHLYFYWYRQILGQKVEFLVSFYNNEISEKSEIFDDQFSVERPDGSNFTLKIRSTKLEDSAMYFCASSVEVNEQFFGPGTRLTVL.

This clone appeared a single time. The CDR3 reads CASSTRGGTNEKLFF. In DNA, the CDR3 is TGTGCCAGCAGCACTAGGGGGGGGACTAATGAAAAACTGTTTTTT. The chain recombines TRBV7-2 with TRBJ1-4, with D perhaps matching TRBD1 (6 bases). The germline CDR1 and CDR2 sequences are SGHTA and FQGNSA. The V end was cut by 5 bases, the J end by 2 bases, with 12 bases between. This CDR3 is 15 amino acids long.

J is TRBJ2-7 and V is TRBV6-6; D may be TRBD1 (5 bases). V gave up 6 bases and J gave up 3 bases, with 12 bases separating them. Germline V lookup: CDR1 MNHNY, CDR2 SVGAGI (reference sequence). The CDR3 covers 13 residues. CDR3 protein: CASSRADSYEQYF. The CDR3 nucleotides are TGTGCCAGCAGCCGTGCCGACAGCTACGAGCAGTACTTC.

This chain uses TRBV29-1 with TRBJ2-5; the match to TRBD1 covers 8 bases. There are 14 residues in the CDR3. Germline V gives CDR1 SQVTM, CDR2 ANQGSEA. The V segment lost 4 bases and the J segment 3 bases; nucleotides outside the gene matches: 7. The DNA of the CDR3 is TGCAGCGTTGGGTACAGGGGGGTTAAAGAGACCCAGTACTTC. The encoded protein is CSVGYRGVKETQYF. Full variable domain (outside the CDR3, taken from reference TRBV29-1 and TRBJ2-5): SAVISQKPSRDICQRGTSLTIQCQVDSQVTMMFWYRQQPGQSLTLIATANQGSEATYESGFVIDKFPISRPNLTFSTLTVSNMSPEDSSIYLCSVGYRGVKETQYFGPGTRLLVL.

This chain connects TRBV28 to TRBJ2-5; D may be TRBD2 (6 bases). Per the germline V gene, CDR1 is MDHEN and CDR2 is SYDVKM. V was clipped by 3 bases and J by 5 bases, with 28 bases between them. The CDR3 contains 19 residues. CDR3 loop: CASSLETGTEHLTGETQYF. The CDR3, as DNA: TGTGCCAGCAGTTTGGAGACCGGGACTGAACACCTCACTGGGGAGACCCAGTACTTC.

The chain links TRBV19 to TRBJ1-5, with D maybe TRBD1 (5 bases). This CDR3 is built from 16 residues. With 5 bases removed from V and 1 base from J, the gap between germline ends came to 15 bases. Germline values: CDR1 LNHDA, CDR2 SQIVND (reference sequence). This CDR3 reads CASSPRTRESNQPQHF. CDR3 nucleotide sequence: TGTGCCAGTAGTCCGCGGACCAGGGAAAGCAATCAGCCCCAGCATTTT. Filled out from reference TRBV19 and TRBJ1-5, the complete variable domain reads DGGITQSPKYLFRKEGQNVTLSCEQNLNHDAMYWYRQDPGQGLRLIYYSQIVNDFQKGDIAEGYSVSREKKESFPLTVTSAQKNPTAFYLCASSPRTRESNQPQHFGDGTRLSIL.

The rearrangement links TRBV30 to TRBJ1-2, with D unclear. Trimming shortened V by 1 base and J by 7 bases, and 10 bases separated the two germline ends. CDR1 is GTSNPN and CDR2 is SVGIG in the germline V gene (reference sequence). There are 12 residues in the CDR3. The CDR3 sequence is CAWSGRAGGYTF. DNA of the CDR3: TGTGCCTGGAGTGGGAGGGCGGGTGGCTACACCTTC.

V and J are TRBV20-1 and TRBJ2-7, with a tentative D call TRBD1 (6 bases). There are 11 residues in the CDR3. CDR1 and CDR2 from the germline V gene are DFQATT and SNEGSKA (reference sequence). Trimming took 6 bases from V and 4 from J, leaving 10 bases between them. CDR3 sequence reads: CSARTAYEQYF. The DNA for the CDR3 is TGCAGTGCGAGGACAGCATACGAGCAGTACTTC.

This clone was counted once. One junction end disagrees with the germline gene, perhaps due to a read error. CDR3 DNA sequence: TGTGCCATAAGTGGGTCGGGACAAAATGGGGAGACCCAGTACTTC. It encodes CAISGSGQNGETQYF. The chain joins TRBV10-3 to TRBJ2-5; TRBD1 might be the D (6 bases). The CDR3 runs 15 residues. Germline V gene sequence: CDR1 ENHRY, CDR2 SYGVKD.

V gene TRBV4-3 combines with J gene TRBJ2-3; D ambiguous. Trimming left V 3 bases short and J 6 bases short, with 13 bases between. This CDR3 comprises 14 residues. Per germline, CDR1 LGHNA and CDR2 YSLEER. In nucleotides, the CDR3 is TGCGCCAGCAGCCAGGCCGTTTCGTATGATACGCAGTATTTT. Its protein product is CASSQAVSYDTQYF.

The chain has TRBV30 and TRBJ2-1; TRBD2 aligns across 9 bases. CDR1 is GTSNPN, CDR2 SVGIG, per germline (reference sequence). The V gene end was trimmed by 0 bases and the J gene end by 4 bases; junction bases not matched to a gene: 10. The CDR3 runs 17 residues. The CDR3 loop reads CAWSVLLAGGGYNEQFF. Written as DNA, the CDR3 is TGTGCCTGGAGTGTACTTCTGGCGGGAGGGGGTTACAATGAGCAGTTCTTC.

V gene TRBV27 combines with J gene TRBJ1-2; D is unclear. The CDR3 has 14 residues. The V end was cut by 0 bases, the J end by 4 bases, with 9 bases between. Germline values: CDR1 MNHEY, CDR2 SMNVEV (reference sequence). CDR3 loop: CASSLSFTAYGYTF. For the CDR3, the DNA is TGTGCCAGCAGTTTATCGTTCACAGCCTATGGCTACACCTTC.

The V gene is TRBV28, the J gene TRBJ2-7; tentative D call: TRBD1 (5 bases). The CDR3 runs 16 residues. Between the trimmed V and J ends, which lost 4 bases and 0 bases, there was a span of 16 bases. Germline values: CDR1 MDHEN, CDR2 SYDVKM. CDR3 nucleotide sequence: TGTGCCAGCAGTTCCCCTGATAGACAGATCTCCTACGAGCAGTACTTC. The encoded protein is CASSSPDRQISYEQYF.

This clone was seen once. This rearrangement joins TRBV28 to TRBJ1-4; 8 positions match TRBD1. The germline gives CDR1 MDHEN, CDR2 SYDVKM. V gave up 6 bases and J gave up 8 bases; unmatched junction bases: 8. This CDR3 contains 14 residues. This CDR3 is CASRAGGAREKLFF. In DNA form, the CDR3 reads TGTGCCAGCAGGGCAGGGGGCGCGCGGGAAAAACTGTTTTTT.

The chain combines TRBV30 with TRBJ2-4; 7 bases line up with TRBD2. The junction had 9 bases not matched to a gene; V was cut back by 7 bases and J by 9 bases. The CDR3 is 12 residues long. Germline V gene lookup returns CDR1 GTSNPN and CDR2 SVGIG (reference sequence). DNA for the CDR3: TGTGCCTCGGGCGGGGGTAGGGGCATTCAGTACTTC. Translation gives CASGGGRGIQYF.